These 6 T cell receptor beta chains were all obtained from the same sample, sequenced in a study of cytotoxic CD8 clonotypes in ibrutinib-treated CLL. The assay was immunoSEQ multiplex PCR, and TCRdb's table has in-frame clones only and misses some. Seen here are tens of thousands of clones, around 78% observed once, and the top ten hold approximately 35%. Sequencing was performed on PBMCs, taken after 24 months of ibrutinib treatment. The receptors come from a human donor with chronic lymphocytic leukemia.

This rearrangement joins TRBV2 to TRBJ2-7, with D uncertain. The CDR3 is 11 residues long. Trimming took 2 bases from V and 6 from J, leaving 5 bases between them. Germline CDR1 SNHLY, CDR2 FYNNEI. DNA of the CDR3: TGTGCCAGCAGTGAACTGGGCGAGCAGTACTTC. Amino acids: CASSELGEQYF.

The gene calls are TRBV7-3 and TRBJ2-3; D is possibly TRBD2 (6 bases). The CDR3 is 15 residues long. Germline values: CDR1 SGHTA, CDR2 FQGTGA. V was cut by 2 bases and J by 0 bases, with 9 bases left in between. CDR3 sequence reads: CASSLRGTSTDTQYF. The CDR3 region has the DNA TGTGCCAGCAGCTTACGGGGGACTAGCACAGATACGCAGTATTTT.

The chain couples TRBV7-2 to TRBJ2-7; 7 bases are shared with TRBD1. V shed 3 bases, J shed 1 base, and the junction held 9 bases outside the gene matches. The CDR3 is 16 amino acids. CDR1 is SGHTA and CDR2 is FQGNSA in the germline V gene. CDR3 coding DNA: TGTGCCAGCAGCTTGGTGTCCGGGACAGCTTCCTACGAGCAGTACTTC. Its translation: CASSLVSGTASYEQYF.

This clone was seen a few times. This chain joins TRBV5-1 and TRBJ2-7; D perhaps matches TRBD1 (5 bases). The CDR3 is made up of 13 amino acids. The V gene's germline CDR1 is SGHRS and CDR2 YFSETQ. Trimming shortened V by 5 bases and J by 0 bases, and 9 bases separated the two germline ends. CDR3 DNA sequence: TGCGCCAGCAGACGACAGAACTCCTACGAGCAGTACTTC. Residues: CASRRQNSYEQYF.

The CDR3 protein is CASSLHEPGQGTYEQYF. In nucleotides, the CDR3 is TGCGCCAGCAGCTTACACGAACCGGGACAGGGCACATACGAGCAGTACTTC. The chain joins TRBV5-1 to TRBJ2-7, with 9 bases identical to TRBD1. Germline V lookup: CDR1 SGHRS, CDR2 YFSETQ. V shed 2 bases, J shed 4 bases, and the junction held 13 bases outside the gene matches. The CDR3 is 17 amino acids.

Only a few counts were recorded for this clone. This rearrangement joins TRBV6-6 to TRBJ1-3; 7 bases are a match to TRBD1. The CDR3 loop spans 16 amino acids. Germline CDR1 and CDR2: MNHNY and SVGAGI (reference sequence). J lost 3 bases, V lost 2 bases, and 7 bases had no gene match. The CDR3 sequence: CASSYRPGTVGNTIYF. Written as DNA, the CDR3 is TGTGCCAGCAGTTACCGCCCTGGGACAGTTGGAAACACCATATATTTT.